This TCR beta chain was found in a study of identical twins (dated by TCRdb to 2015 to 2016). Background on the whole study: The study deep-sequenced TCR alpha and beta repertoires from monozygotic twins, unrelated adults of various ages and cord blood to test whether fetal clonotypes persist. To rule out contamination, replicate twin experiments were performed at different times with different library preparation protocols.

Results and caveats for the whole study, not just this receptor: Abundant cord blood beta clonotypes had fewer insertions, young adult naive repertoires showed a similar but weaker trend, and memory repertoires showed no such trend. Because the same donors could not be followed over many years, the conclusions relied on cross-sectional statistical analysis. Out-of-frame TCR alpha sequences shared between twins showed an excess of low generation-probability sequences compared with coincidental sharing between unrelated individuals. A weaker excess of twin sharing was found in beta out-of-frame sequences because the signal-to-noise ratio was lowered by fewer shared sequences. Out-of-frame TCR alpha sharing in monozygotic twins was systematically underestimated by recombination models, whereas sharing between unrelated individuals was in agreement with the recombination models. Zero-insertion analyses could be partly confounded by invariant T cells such as MAIT and iNKT, though diverse VJ usage argued against such confounding for most clonotypes.

About this clonotype itself: No antigen is known for it. The record has no base qualities; no much larger clone is one base away.

The protocol used for the library was 5' RACE. Sequenced using an Illumina HiSeq 2000. A universal primer binding site was introduced by template switching, and a unique molecular identifier was present in the final cDNA, enabling accurate counting of TCR cDNA molecules. Specific primers in the conserved constant-segment region were used to synthesize first-strand cDNA for TCR alpha and beta chains. Each cDNA library was double barcoded, with a SMART-Mk sample barcode plus Illumina barcodes, to control for contamination. Two successive PCR steps introduced TruSeq adapter sequences along with Illumina sample barcodes. The Illumina HiSeq platform was used with custom primers to sequence TCR alpha and beta cDNA libraries. Per the authors' processing: Unique molecular identifiers were extracted from raw reads with MiGEC, and CDR3 positions were determined with MiXCR. For each individual, recombination models were inferred using an EM algorithm with the repgenHMM and IGoR tools. The tcR package in R was used for shared clonotype analysis, with sharing normalized by the product of cloneset sizes. To study raw recombination without the effects of thymic and clonal selection, out-of-frame nonproductive sequences were analyzed. In TCRdb, the public reads were trimmed at Q25 with fastp and aligned with MiXCR, with productive beta chains retained. Merged by CDR3 protein, the rows form single entries marked with the most common genes and DNA. The V and J calls, along with clone size, are taken from TCRdb and not from the paper's own processing. Counted in this sample were hundreds of thousands of distinct CDR3 sequences; roughly 7% of them appeared once. The ten largest clones take up 3.6% of the sample.

All donors were healthy Caucasians. Three pairs of female monozygotic twins, all aged about 18 to 29 years, made up the twin cohort. Using Miltenyi CD45RO+ enrichment and human naive T-cell isolation kits, memory (CD45RO+) and naive T cells were isolated from PBMC. Trimming takes 7 bases from V and 0 bases from J, and the germline ends sit 15 bases apart. Spanning cysteine to phenylalanine, the CDR3 consists of 15 amino acids. The retained sequence is limited to the CDR3, 45 bases, with the frame set at the first base. Sequences SNHLY (CDR1) and FYNNEI (CDR2) are obtained from the germline V gene. This same sample was also taken into another study, of yellow fever vaccine responses in identical twins. As the second publication notes: The authors reported that the T cell response to vaccination in identical twins appeared partly convergent and partly personalized. Focusing on identical twins, the study followed the T cell clones that responded to the vaccine, and did so with precision.

The rearranged segments are TRBV2 and TRBJ1-1, with the D gene too uncertain to name. The sequenced sample consisted of memory (CD45RO+) T cells sorted from blood. Taken with the paper, the label for cell subset or site translates to: CD45RO+ enriched T cells. The TCR sequence derives from a woman aged 18-29 years in good health. The CDR3 region reads CASIAEARLNTEAFF. The bases are TGTGCCAGCATTGCTGAGGCGAGGTTGAACACTGAAGCTTTCTTT.